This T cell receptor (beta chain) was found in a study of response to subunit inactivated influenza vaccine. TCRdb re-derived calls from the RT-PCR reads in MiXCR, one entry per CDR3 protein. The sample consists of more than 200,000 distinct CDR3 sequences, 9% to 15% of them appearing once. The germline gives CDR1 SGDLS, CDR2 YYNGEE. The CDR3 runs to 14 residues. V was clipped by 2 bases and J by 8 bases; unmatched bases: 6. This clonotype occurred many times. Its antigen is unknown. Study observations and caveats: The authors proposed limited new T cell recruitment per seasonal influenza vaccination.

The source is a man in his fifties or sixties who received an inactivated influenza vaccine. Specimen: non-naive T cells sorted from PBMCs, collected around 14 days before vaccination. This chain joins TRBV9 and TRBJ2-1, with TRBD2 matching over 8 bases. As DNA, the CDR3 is TGTGCCAGCAGCGTCGGCGGGAGGACTGATGAGCAGTTCTTC. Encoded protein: CASSVGGRTDEQFF.